This T cell receptor (beta chain) was profiled in a study of blood T cell repertoires in COVID-19. For the study at large: T cells, B-cell-depleted T cells, or PBMCs provided the cDNA or gDNA that served as material.

As processed by the authors: Estimation of nucleated cell counts was performed using reference gene primer amplification. TCRdb keeps only in-frame clones here, not all; method: immunoSEQ multiplex PCR. Clone size and V and J calls were adopted from that table, with D and trimming inferred from the DNA. This sample has 84,000 or so clones, with roughly 80% found just once. This CDR3 region has 15 residues. Per the germline V gene, CDR1 is LGHNA and CDR2 is YSLEER. The ends were cut back, 1 base at V and 1 base at J, with 10 bases in the middle. Specimen: peripheral blood. The TCR was taken from a woman aged 40 to 55 with active or convalescent COVID-19. The chain employs TRBV4-3 and TRBJ2-5; maybe TRBD2 (6 bases). CDR3 sequence reads: CASSQGSGSQETQYF. The DNA for the CDR3 is TGCGCCAGCAGCCAAGGATCCGGGAGCCAAGAGACCCAGTACTTC.